The 10 T cell receptor beta chains given below trace back to one sample, sequenced in a study of T cells expressing NK-cell markers. One entry per CDR3 protein, without DNA, is what TCRdb gives after re-calling the 5' RACE reads. The table lists approximately 460,000 distinct CDR3 sequences. The sequenced sample consisted of blood T cells: a sorted CD56 or NKG2C T cell subset, CD4+ or CD8+ T cells, or bulk PBMC T cells (not recorded which). All receptors derive from a woman between 18 and 70 years old in good health.

This sequence joins TRBV4-2 and TRBJ2-5. The germline V gene has CDR1 LGHNA and CDR2 YNFKEQ. This CDR3 is 15 amino acids long. CDR3 sequence: CASSQVGSWSQTQYF.

The chain recombines TRBV2 with TRBJ2-1; the D call from TCRdb, TRBD2, cannot be confirmed without DNA. Germline V gives CDR1 SNHLY, CDR2 FYNNEI. CDR3 length: 14 residues. The CDR3 is CASRDREVSNEQFF.

The CDR3 here is CATSGGGNQPQHF. The genes are TRBV24-1 and TRBJ1-5; TCRdb returns TRBD1, unconfirmable since there is no DNA. The germline CDR1 and CDR2 sequences are KGHDR and SFDVKD. There are 13 residues in the CDR3.

This rearrangement joins TRBV20-1 to TRBJ2-1. Germline V CDR1 and CDR2: DFQATT, SNEGSKA (reference sequence). The CDR3 runs to 16 residues. The CDR3 here is CSARDLGQEKSNEQFF.

The chain is built from TRBV19 and TRBJ2-1; TCRdb designates TRBD2, a call that cannot be tested without DNA. Germline values: CDR1 LNHDA, CDR2 SQIVND (reference sequence). The CDR3 contains 16 residues. The CDR3 here is CASSIGLAGPRNEQFF.

The chain uses TRBV20-1 and TRBJ2-1; TCRdb's D gene call, TRBD2, goes unchecked for lack of DNA. The CDR3 covers 17 residues. The germline gives CDR1 DFQATT, CDR2 SNEGSKA (reference sequence). CDR3: CSARDMVAGVVYNEQFF.

The chain is built from TRBV7-3 and TRBJ1-6; without DNA, the TCRdb call of TRBD1 cannot be checked. Germline CDR1 reads SGHTA; CDR2 reads FQGTGA. The CDR3 loop spans 15 amino acids. The CDR3 spells CASSLRPGIGSPLHF.

V is TRBV5-4 and J is TRBJ2-7; TCRdb lists TRBD2, though no DNA is available to test this call. CDR3 length: 16 amino acids. In germline, CDR1 is SGHNT, CDR2 YYREEE (reference sequence). The CDR3 protein is CASSFLRLAGPYEQYF.

The J gene is TRBJ2-2, the V gene TRBV12-3 or TRBV12-4; without DNA, the TCRdb call of TRBD1 cannot be checked. This CDR3 is built from 14 residues. The CDR3 loop reads CASFRGSGSGELFF.

The genes are TRBV3-1 and TRBJ2-2. Germline V gene lookup returns CDR1 LGHDT and CDR2 YNNKEL (reference sequence). This CDR3 comprises 14 residues. The CDR3 reads CASSSQVNTGELFF.